This TCR beta chain came from a study of blood T cell repertoires in COVID-19. Study background: COVID-19 samples collected from the United States, Italy and Spain covered acute and convalescent phases.

In this sample, this clone turned up once. J gave up 2 bases and V 1 base, and 3 bases lay outside the gene matches. CDR1 is MNHEY, CDR2 SVGEGT, per germline. CDR3 size: 15 residues. Only in-frame clones appear in the TCRdb table, and some are missing; sequencing was by immunoSEQ multiplex PCR. The table lists hundreds of thousands of clones, about 87% of them singletons. Adults between roughly 18 and 95 years of age took part from 20 to 25 US areas. The receptor was isolated from a woman in her forties or fifties who had recovered from COVID-19. This chain uses TRBV6-2 or TRBV6-3 with TRBJ2-3; TRBD2 aligns across 7 bases. The sample was PBMCs or T cells enriched from blood (not recorded which). The CDR3 region is CASSYFAGDTDTQYF. For the CDR3, the DNA is TGTGCCAGCAGTTACTTCGCGGGGGACACAGATACGCAGTATTTT.